The 2 T cell receptor beta chains below were found in one sample sequenced in a study of T cell responses to AZD1222 COVID-19 vaccine. The assay was immunoSEQ multiplex PCR, and TCRdb's table has in-frame clones only and misses some. The repertoire holds about 79,000 clones, with about four fifths as singletons. The starting material was peripheral blood, obtained 28 days after the second AZD1222 dose. The origin of the receptors is an adult who received the AZD1222 COVID-19 vaccine.

The chain joins TRBV5-4 to TRBJ1-1; possible D gene TRBD1, 6 bases. Trimming removed 4 bases from V and 1 base from J, with 14 bases in between. Germline loops: CDR1 SGHNT, CDR2 YYREEE (reference sequence). The CDR3 is made up of 15 amino acids. This chain's CDR3 is CASSVYRDQNTEAFF. As DNA, the CDR3 is TGTGCCAGCAGCGTATACAGGGACCAGAACACTGAAGCTTTCTTT.

The chain carries TRBV27 and TRBJ1-3, with D uncertain. Trimming shortened V by 5 bases and J by 0 bases, and 20 bases separated the two germline ends. This CDR3 is built from 18 residues. Per germline, CDR1 MNHEY and CDR2 SMNVEV (reference sequence). The CDR3 bases are TGTGCCAGCAGTGCCCTTGGCAGAAAGTTTAACTCTGGAAACACCATATATTTT. Translated, it gives CASSALGRKFNSGNTIYF.